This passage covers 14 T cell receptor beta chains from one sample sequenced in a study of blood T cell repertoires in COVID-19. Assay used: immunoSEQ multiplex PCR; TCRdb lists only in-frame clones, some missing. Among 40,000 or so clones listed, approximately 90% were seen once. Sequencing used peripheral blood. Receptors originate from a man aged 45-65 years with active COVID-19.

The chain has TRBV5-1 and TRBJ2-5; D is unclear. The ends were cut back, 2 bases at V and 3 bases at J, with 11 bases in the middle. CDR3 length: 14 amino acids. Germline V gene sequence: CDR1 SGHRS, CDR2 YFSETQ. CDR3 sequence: CASSFSSSEETQYF. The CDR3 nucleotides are TGCGCCAGCAGCTTTAGCAGTTCTGAAGAGACCCAGTACTTC.

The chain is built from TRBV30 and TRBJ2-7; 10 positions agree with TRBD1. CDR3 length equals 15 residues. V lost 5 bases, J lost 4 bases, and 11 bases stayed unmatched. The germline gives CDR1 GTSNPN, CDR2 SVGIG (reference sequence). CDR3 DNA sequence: TGTGCCTGGGGCCTCGAGGACAGGGGGGGTTACGAGCAGTACTTC. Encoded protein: CAWGLEDRGGYEQYF.

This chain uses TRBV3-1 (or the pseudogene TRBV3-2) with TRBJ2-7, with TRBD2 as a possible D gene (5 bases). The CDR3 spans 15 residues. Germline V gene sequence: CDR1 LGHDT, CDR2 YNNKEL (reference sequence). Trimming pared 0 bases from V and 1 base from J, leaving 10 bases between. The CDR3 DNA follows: TGTGCCAGCAGCCAAGAATGGACGGGGTCCTACGAGCAGTACTTC. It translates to CASSQEWTGSYEQYF.

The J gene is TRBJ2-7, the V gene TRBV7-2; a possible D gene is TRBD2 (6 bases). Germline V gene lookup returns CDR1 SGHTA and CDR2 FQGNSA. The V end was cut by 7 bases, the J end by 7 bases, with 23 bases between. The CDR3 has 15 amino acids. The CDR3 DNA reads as TGTGCCAGCACCTCTTACGGGGGAAACTTTGAGGAGCAGTACTTC. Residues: CASTSYGGNFEEQYF.

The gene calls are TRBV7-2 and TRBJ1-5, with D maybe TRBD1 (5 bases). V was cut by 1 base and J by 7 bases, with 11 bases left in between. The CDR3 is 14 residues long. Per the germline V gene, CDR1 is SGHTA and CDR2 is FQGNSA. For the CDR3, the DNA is TGTGCCAGCAGCTTAGGGGGGGTATACCAGCCCCAGCATTTT. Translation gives CASSLGGVYQPQHF.

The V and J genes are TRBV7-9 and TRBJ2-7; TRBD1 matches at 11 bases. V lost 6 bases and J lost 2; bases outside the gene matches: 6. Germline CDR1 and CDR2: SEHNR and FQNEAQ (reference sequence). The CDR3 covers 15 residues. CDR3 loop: CASSYRDRGTYEQYF. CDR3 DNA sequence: TGTGCCAGCAGTTACCGGGACAGGGGGACCTACGAGCAGTACTTC.

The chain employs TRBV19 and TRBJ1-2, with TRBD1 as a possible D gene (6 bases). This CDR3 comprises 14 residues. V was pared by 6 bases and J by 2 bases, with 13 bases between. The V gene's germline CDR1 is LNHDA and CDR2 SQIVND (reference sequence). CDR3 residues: CASSRTATNYGYTF. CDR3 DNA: TGTGCCAGTAGCCGGACAGCCACAAACTATGGCTACACCTTC.

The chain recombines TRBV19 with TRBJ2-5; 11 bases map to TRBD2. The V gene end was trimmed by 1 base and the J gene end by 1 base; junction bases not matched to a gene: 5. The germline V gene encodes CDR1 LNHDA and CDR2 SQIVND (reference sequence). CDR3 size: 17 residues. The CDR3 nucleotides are TGTGCCAGTAGTATAGGGCTAGCGGGGGGTACCCAAGAGACCCAGTACTTC. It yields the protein CASSIGLAGGTQETQYF.

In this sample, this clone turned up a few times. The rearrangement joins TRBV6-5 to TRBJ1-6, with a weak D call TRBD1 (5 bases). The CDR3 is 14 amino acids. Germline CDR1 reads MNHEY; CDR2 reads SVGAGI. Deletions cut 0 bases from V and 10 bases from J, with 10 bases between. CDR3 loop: CASSYSGVGSPLHF. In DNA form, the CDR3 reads TGTGCCAGCAGTTACTCAGGGGTGGGCTCACCCCTCCACTTT.

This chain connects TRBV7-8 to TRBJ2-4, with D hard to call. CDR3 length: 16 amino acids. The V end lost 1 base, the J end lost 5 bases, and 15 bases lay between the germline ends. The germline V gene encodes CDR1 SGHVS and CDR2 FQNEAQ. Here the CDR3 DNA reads TGTGCCAGCAGCTTAGGCTTACCCAAACTGCAAAACATTCAGTACTTC. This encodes CASSLGLPKLQNIQYF.

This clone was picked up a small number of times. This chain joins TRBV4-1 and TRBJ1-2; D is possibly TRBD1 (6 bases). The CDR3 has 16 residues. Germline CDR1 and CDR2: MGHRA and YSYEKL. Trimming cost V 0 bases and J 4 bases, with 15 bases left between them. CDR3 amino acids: CASSQDRERGFYGYTF. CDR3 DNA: TGCGCCAGCAGCCAAGACCGGGAAAGGGGGTTCTATGGCTACACCTTC.

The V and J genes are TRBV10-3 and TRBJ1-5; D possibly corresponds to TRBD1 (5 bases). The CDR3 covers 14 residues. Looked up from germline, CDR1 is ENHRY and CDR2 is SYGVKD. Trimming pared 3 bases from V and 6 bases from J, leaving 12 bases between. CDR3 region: CAISDAGLGQPQHF. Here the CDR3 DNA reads TGTGCCATCAGTGACGCAGGGTTAGGTCAGCCCCAGCATTTT.

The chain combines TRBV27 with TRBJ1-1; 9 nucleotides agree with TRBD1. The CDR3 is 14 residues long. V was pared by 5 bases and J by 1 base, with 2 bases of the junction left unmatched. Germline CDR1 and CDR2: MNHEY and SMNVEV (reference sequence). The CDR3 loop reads CASSTGQGNTEAFF. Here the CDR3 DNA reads TGTGCCAGCAGTACGGGACAGGGGAACACTGAAGCTTTCTTT.

The CDR3 nucleotides are TGCGCCAGCAGGGGGACAGGGGGTCTGAATGAGCAGTTCTTC. Protein: CASRGTGGLNEQFF. The V gene is TRBV5-1, the J gene TRBJ2-1, with 11 nucleotides matching TRBD1. J gave up 7 bases and V 5 bases, and 5 bases lay outside the gene matches. Per germline, CDR1 SGHRS and CDR2 YFSETQ. This CDR3 has 14 residues.